This T cell receptor (beta chain) stems from a study of shared T cell receptors in the human thymus. The CDR3 spans 15 residues. Trimming stripped 7 bases from V and 5 bases from J, with 18 bases between. The V gene's germline CDR1 is MDHEN and CDR2 SYDVKM. Measured with immunoSEQ multiplex PCR; TCRdb has only the in-frame clones, and not every one. The sample contains about 540,000 clones, around 78% of which appear only once. The same sample was also studied in work on human thymus T cells. As reported in that work: The study used thymus tissue resected during corrective heart surgery. Within thymic and blood repertoires, V and J gene usage appeared to be biased. Related research has reported that thymic repertoires overlap highly among unrelated individuals.

The material sequenced was thymocytes. The rearrangement joins TRBV28 to TRBJ1-5, with D maybe TRBD1 (5 bases). This TCR came from a boy younger than two with a congenital heart defect. This chain's CDR3 is CASIKVWGGDQPQHF. CDR3 DNA sequence: TGTGCCAGCATTAAGGTCTGGGGGGGGGATCAGCCCCAGCATTTT. Supplemented by reference TRBV28 and TRBJ1-5, the full variable domain reads DVKVTQSSRYLVKRTGEKVFLECVQDMDHENMFWYRQDPGLGLRLIYFSYDVKMKEKGDIPEGYSVSREKKERFSLILESASTNQTSMYLCASIKVWGGDQPQHFGDGTRLSIL.